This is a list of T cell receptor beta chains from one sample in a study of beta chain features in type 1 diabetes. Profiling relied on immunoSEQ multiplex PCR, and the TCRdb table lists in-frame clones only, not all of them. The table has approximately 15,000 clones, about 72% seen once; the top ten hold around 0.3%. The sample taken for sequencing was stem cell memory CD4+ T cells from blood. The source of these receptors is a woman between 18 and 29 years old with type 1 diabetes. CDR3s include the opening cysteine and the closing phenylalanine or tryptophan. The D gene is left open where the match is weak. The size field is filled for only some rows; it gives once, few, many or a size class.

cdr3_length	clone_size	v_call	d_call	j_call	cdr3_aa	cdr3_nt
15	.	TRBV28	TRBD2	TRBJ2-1	CASSLSGRGHNEQFF	TGTGCCAGCAGTCTTAGCGGGAGAGGCCACAATGAGCAGTTCTTC
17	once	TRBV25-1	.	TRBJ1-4	CASSEGGAGWTGEKLFF	TGTGCCAGCAGTGAAGGGGGGGCAGGCTGGACTGGAGAAAAACTGTTTTTT
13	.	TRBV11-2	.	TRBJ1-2	CASSPDSAYGYTF	TGTGCCAGCAGCCCCGACTCCGCCTATGGCTACACCTTC
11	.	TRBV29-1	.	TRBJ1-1	CSARDTQEAFF	TGCAGCGCACGGGACACCCAAGAGGCTTTCTTT
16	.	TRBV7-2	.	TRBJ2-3	CASSLIRGGLADTQYF	TGTGCCAGCAGCTTGATTCGGGGAGGCTTAGCTGATACACAGTATTTT
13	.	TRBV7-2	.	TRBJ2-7	CASSLGRYYEQYF	TGTGCCAGCAGCTTAGGGCGGTACTACGAGCAGTACTTC
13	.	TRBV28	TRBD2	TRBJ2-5	CAAGTSEQETQYF	TGTGCAGCGGGTACTAGCGAGCAAGAGACCCAGTACTTC
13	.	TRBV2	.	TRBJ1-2	CASKGAGPYGYTF	TGTGCCAGCAAAGGCGCAGGGCCCTATGGCTACACCTTC
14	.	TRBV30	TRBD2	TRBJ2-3	CACSGRGGTDTQYF	TGTGCCTGTAGCGGGAGAGGGGGCACAGATACGCAGTATTTT
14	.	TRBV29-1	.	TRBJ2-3	CSGGTPRGTDTQYF	TGCAGCGGAGGGACACCTCGGGGCACAGATACGCAGTATTTT
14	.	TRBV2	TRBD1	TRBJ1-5	CASSQRTGMKPQHF	TGTGCCAGCAGTCAACGGACAGGGATGAAGCCCCAGCATTTT
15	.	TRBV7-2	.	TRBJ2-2	CASRTRLANTGELFF	TGTGCCAGCAGGACCCGGCTAGCGAACACCGGGGAGCTGTTTTTT